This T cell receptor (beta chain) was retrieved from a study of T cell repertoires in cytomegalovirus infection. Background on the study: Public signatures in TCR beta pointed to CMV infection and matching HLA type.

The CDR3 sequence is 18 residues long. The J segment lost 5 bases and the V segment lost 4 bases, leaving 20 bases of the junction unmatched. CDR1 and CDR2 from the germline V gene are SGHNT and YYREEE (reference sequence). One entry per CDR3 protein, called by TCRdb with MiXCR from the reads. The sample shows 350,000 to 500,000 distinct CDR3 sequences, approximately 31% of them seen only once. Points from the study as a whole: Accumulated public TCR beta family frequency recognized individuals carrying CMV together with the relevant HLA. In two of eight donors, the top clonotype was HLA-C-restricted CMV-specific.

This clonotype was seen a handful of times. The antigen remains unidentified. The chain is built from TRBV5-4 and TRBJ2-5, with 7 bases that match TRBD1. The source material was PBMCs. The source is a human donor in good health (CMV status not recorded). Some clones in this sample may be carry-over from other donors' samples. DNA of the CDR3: TGTGCCAGCAGCCAAACAACCTCGCGACAGGGTGGGTTGGAGACCCAGTACTTC. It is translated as CASSQTTSRQGGLETQYF.